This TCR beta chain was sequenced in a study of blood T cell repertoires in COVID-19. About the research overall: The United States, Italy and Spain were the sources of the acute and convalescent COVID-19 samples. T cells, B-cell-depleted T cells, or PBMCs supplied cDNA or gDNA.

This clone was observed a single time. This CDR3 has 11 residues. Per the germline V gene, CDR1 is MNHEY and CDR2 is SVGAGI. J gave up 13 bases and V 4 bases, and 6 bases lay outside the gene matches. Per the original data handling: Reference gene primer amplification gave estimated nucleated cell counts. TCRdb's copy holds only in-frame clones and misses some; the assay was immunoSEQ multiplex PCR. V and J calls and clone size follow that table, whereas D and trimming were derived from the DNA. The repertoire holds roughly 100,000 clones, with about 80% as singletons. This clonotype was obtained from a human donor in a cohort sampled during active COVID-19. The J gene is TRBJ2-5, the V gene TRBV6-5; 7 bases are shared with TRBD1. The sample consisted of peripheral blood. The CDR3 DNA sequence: TGTGCCAGCAGTTCGGGACAGTCCCGGTACTTC. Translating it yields CASSSGQSRYF.